This TCR beta chain was observed in a study of blood T cell repertoires in COVID-19. Study-wide context: Donors in the United States, Italy and Spain gave samples during acute or convalescent COVID-19. T cells, B-cell-depleted T cells, or PBMCs provided the cDNA or gDNA that served as material.

Under the authors' procedure: Reference gene primers were amplified, and this amplification served to estimate nucleated cell counts. Generated by immunoSEQ multiplex PCR, the TCRdb table keeps only in-frame clones and is missing some. V, J and clone size are those of that table, while D and trimming were read from the DNA. The sample lists 95,000 to 100,000 clones; 70% to 80% were seen once. The CDR3 spans 15 residues. Between the trimmed V and J ends, which lost 8 bases and 0 bases, there was a span of 15 bases. Germline V CDR1 and CDR2: MNHEY, SMNVEV (reference sequence). The chain carries TRBV27 and TRBJ2-3, with unresolved D. This sequence originates from a woman aged 80 or over with active or convalescent COVID-19. The sequenced sample was peripheral blood. CDR3 region: CASRLSSSSTDTQYF. As DNA, the CDR3 is TGTGCCAGCCGACTTAGTTCGAGCAGCACAGATACGCAGTATTTT.